The rows below give T cell receptor beta chains drawn from one sample of a study of blood T cell repertoires in COVID-19. Data came from immunoSEQ multiplex PCR; TCRdb stores just in-frame clones and leaves some out. The sample lists around 160,000 clones, around 81% occurring once. Sequencing input: peripheral blood. Receptor source: a man in his fifties or sixties with active or convalescent COVID-19. Both conserved end residues are part of each CDR3. D genes are given only for firm matches. Expanded clones are given a class, and other clones once, few, many or no size at all.

CDR3nt,CDR3aa,abundance,d_gene,v_gene,j_gene
TGTGCCACCAGTGACAGGGACAGGGCCCGGGGCTACACCTTC,CATSDRDRARGYTF,few,TRBD1,TRBV24-1,TRBJ1-2
TGTGCCATCAGTGAGTCGAAGGGGGCGGGGTCCTACAATGAGCAGTTCTTC,CAISESKGAGSYNEQFF,once,NA,TRBV10-3,TRBJ2-1
TGTGCCAGCAGCTCGCGACAGGACACCTTGAACACTGAAGCTTTCTTT,CASSSRQDTLNTEAFF,NA,NA,TRBV11-1,TRBJ1-1
TGTGCCAGTAGTACCACTATAGCGGGGGGGCCCCCCGGGGAGCTGTTTTTT,CASSTTIAGGPPGELFF,NA,TRBD2,TRBV19,TRBJ2-2
TGTGCCAGCAGCTTAGACAGTTTTAGCAATCAGCCCCAGCATTTT,CASSLDSFSNQPQHF,once,NA,TRBV7-2,TRBJ1-5
TGTGCCAGCTCCCCGCCGGGAGGAGACACAGATACGCAGTATTTT,CASSPPGGDTDTQYF,NA,TRBD2,TRBV18,TRBJ2-3
TGTGCCAGTAGTAAGCCTAGCGGAAGCTCCTACAATGAGCAGTTCTTC,CASSKPSGSSYNEQFF,NA,TRBD2,TRBV19,TRBJ2-1
TGTGCCAGCAACCGGGACTTCGTCGGCGAGCAGTTCTTC,CASNRDFVGEQFF,NA,NA,TRBV6-5,TRBJ2-1
TGTGCCAGCAGTTTGGGAGCGGGAGGGCCGACCTACGAGCAGTACTTC,CASSLGAGGPTYEQYF,NA,TRBD2,TRBV27,TRBJ2-7
TGTGCCAGCAGTGGCCGACCTACTGGGACTAGCGGGAAAGAGACCCAGTACTTC,CASSGRPTGTSGKETQYF,NA,TRBD2,TRBV2,TRBJ2-5
TGTGCCAGCAGCTTAGGGGCAGAGGGAAGGGTAGCTTTCTTT,CASSLGAEGRVAFF,NA,NA,TRBV7-2,TRBJ1-1
TGTGCCAGCAACCCGGGGAGACAGGCGAACTATGGCTACACCTTC,CASNPGRQANYGYTF,NA,NA,TRBV2,TRBJ1-2
TGTGCCAGCAGTATTTTGAGGCCCCGGGACAGGTCCCACGAGCAGTACTTC,CASSILRPRDRSHEQYF,NA,TRBD1,TRBV27,TRBJ2-7
TGTGCCAGCAGCTTAGACAGGGTGGCCTATGGCTACACCTTC,CASSLDRVAYGYTF,NA,NA,TRBV11-2,TRBJ1-2
TGTGCCAGCAGTGAGGCAGGGGATACCGGGGAGCTGTTTTTT,CASSEAGDTGELFF,NA,NA,TRBV25-1,TRBJ2-2
TGTGCCAGCAGCTTATGGCAGGGCCCCAATCAGCCCCAGCATTTT,CASSLWQGPNQPQHF,NA,NA,TRBV7-2,TRBJ1-5
TGTGCCACCCAGCAGGAACCAGGGATGTTGTCTGGCTACACCTTC,CATQQEPGMLSGYTF,NA,NA,TRBV15,TRBJ1-2
TGTGCCAGCAGCCACCGGACAGGGACCCAAGAGACCCAGTACTTC,CASSHRTGTQETQYF,NA,TRBD1,TRBV7-9,TRBJ2-5
TGTGCCAGCAGTGAGCTAAGCTACGAGCAGTACTTC,CASSELSYEQYF,NA,NA,TRBV6-1,TRBJ2-7
TGTGCCAGCAGCGTAGCTGGGAGGGTTCAAGAGACCCAGTACTTC,CASSVAGRVQETQYF,NA,TRBD2,TRBV9,TRBJ2-5
TGTGCCAGCAGCTTAGTTAGCGGGGCAGGAGAGACCCAGTACTTC,CASSLVSGAGETQYF,NA,TRBD2,TRBV11-2,TRBJ2-5
TGTGCCAGCAGCTTCACCCCGGGGACTAGTATCGGGGACGAGCAGTACTTC,CASSFTPGTSIGDEQYF,NA,TRBD2,TRBV5-6,TRBJ2-7
TGTGCCAGTAGTATTGGGAGGCAGCCCCAGCATTTT,CASSIGRQPQHF,NA,NA,TRBV19,TRBJ1-5
TGTGCCAGCAGTCCGCAGGCTGGGACAGGGCTTGTATACAATGAGCAGTTCTTC,CASSPQAGTGLVYNEQFF,NA,TRBD1,TRBV27,TRBJ2-1
TGCGCCAGCCTAGCGGGGGGGCTCACAGATACGCAGTATTTT,CASLAGGLTDTQYF,many,TRBD2,TRBV10-2,TRBJ2-3
TGTGCCATCAGTGAAAGACAGGGGTCCTACGAGCAGTACTTC,CAISERQGSYEQYF,NA,TRBD1,TRBV10-3,TRBJ2-7
TGTGCCACCAAGCAGGGAGGCGACGAGCAGTACTTC,CATKQGGDEQYF,NA,NA,TRBV15,TRBJ2-7
TGTGCCAGCAGTGAAGCTTGGACTAGTTCCTTC,CASSEAWTSSF,NA,TRBD2,TRBV6-1,TRBJ2-7
TGTGCCAGTAGTATTGGAGCTAACTATGGCTACACCTTC,CASSIGANYGYTF,NA,NA,TRBV19,TRBJ1-2
TGTGCCAGCAGCGATTCGGGGGGAGCTGGAAACACCATATATTTT,CASSDSGGAGNTIYF,NA,NA,TRBV27,TRBJ1-3
TGTGCCAGCAGTTCCCCGACTAGCGAGTACGAGCAGTACTTC,CASSSPTSEYEQYF,NA,TRBD2,TRBV28,TRBJ2-7
TGTGCCAGTAGGGCTGAGCGAATAGTGTCAGATACGCAGTATTTT,CASRAERIVSDTQYF,once,NA,TRBV19,TRBJ2-3
TGTGCCAGGCGTAAGACCGGGACAGGGAACTATGGCTACACCTTC,CARRKTGTGNYGYTF,few,TRBD1,TRBV2,TRBJ1-2
TGTGCCAGTAGTAACGGACAGGGGAGCAATTCACCCCTCCACTTT,CASSNGQGSNSPLHF,NA,TRBD1,TRBV19,TRBJ1-6
TGTGCCAGCACGGACACCAACTATGGCTACACCTTC,CASTDTNYGYTF,NA,NA,TRBV6-5,TRBJ1-2
TGTGCCAGTAGTATGGTCGGACTAAACACTGAAGCTTTCTTT,CASSMVGLNTEAFF,NA,NA,TRBV19,TRBJ1-1
TGTGCCAGCAGTTTGGCCGATCCTAGTGGGGATACGCAGTATTTT,CASSLADPSGDTQYF,NA,NA,TRBV6-5,TRBJ2-3
TGTGCCAGTAGTACGATCGGACAGGGAAACACTGAAGCTTTCTTT,CASSTIGQGNTEAFF,NA,TRBD1,TRBV19,TRBJ1-1
TGTGCCAGCAGCCCTCCGGGGTTCGGGGACACTGAAGCTTTCTTT,CASSPPGFGDTEAFF,NA,NA,TRBV21-1,TRBJ1-1
TGTGCCAGCTCACCAAAAACAGGTACTTGGTCCATGAACACTGAAGCTTTCTTT,CASSPKTGTWSMNTEAFF,NA,NA,TRBV18,TRBJ1-1
TGTGCCAGCAGCCGAGACACAGGGGGCGCCTTTGGCTACACCTTC,CASSRDTGGAFGYTF,NA,TRBD1,TRBV4-2,TRBJ1-2
TGCAGTGCTATTGATGGGGGACAACTGAACACTGAAGCTTTCTTT,CSAIDGGQLNTEAFF,NA,NA,TRBV20-1,TRBJ1-1
TGTGCCAGCAGCTTAGTCGAGACAGGGGGCCTCGGGCAGTACTTC,CASSLVETGGLGQYF,NA,TRBD1,TRBV7-6,TRBJ2-7
TGTGCCAGCAGCGCGGGGGGGAATTCACCCCTCCACTTT,CASSAGGNSPLHF,NA,NA,TRBV13,TRBJ1-6
TGTGCCAGCAGTTACAGGGGCTATGGCTACACCTTC,CASSYRGYGYTF,once,NA,TRBV6-2/TRBV6-3,TRBJ1-2